One sample yielded the 31 T cell receptor beta chains listed below, sequenced in a study of blood T cell repertoires in COVID-19 (dated by TCRdb to between 2020 and 2021). The library was obtained by the immunoSEQ multiplex PCR assay. TCRdb mirrors the immuneACCESS table, restricted to in-frame sequences. Some clones are absent from its copies; in checked studies, under half trace to an unresolved V gene, and the reason for the others is unknown. The sample table contains some 120,000 clones; only one count was recorded for 75% to 90% of them. Of the sample, 4.3% falls within the top ten clones. Sample: peripheral blood. The receptors originated from a human donor in a cohort sampled during active COVID-19.

The V call is TRBV25-1, the J call TRBJ1-1; TRBD1 matches 8 bases. Germline values: CDR1 MGHDK, CDR2 SYGVNS. The V segment lost 4 bases and the J segment 5 bases; nucleotides outside the gene matches: 6. This CDR3 has 14 residues. CDR3 region: CASSGDRGLTEAFF. CDR3 nucleotides: TGTGCCAGCAGTGGAGACAGGGGTCTGACTGAAGCTTTCTTT.

The chain combines TRBV30 with TRBJ2-2; possibly TRBD2 for D (5 bases). Germline CDR1 GTSNPN, CDR2 SVGIG (reference sequence). The length of the CDR3 is 14 residues. V lost 3 bases and J 7 bases, leaving 15 bases between the germline ends. The CDR3 loop reads CAWRPRGAVGELFF. The DNA of the CDR3 is TGTGCCTGGAGGCCACGGGGAGCGGTCGGGGAGCTGTTTTTT.

This chain connects TRBV28 to TRBJ2-1; TRBD1 aligns across 9 bases. This CDR3 is built from 14 residues. V shed 6 bases and J 6 bases; nucleotides not matched to a gene: 6. The V gene's germline CDR1 is MDHEN and CDR2 SYDVKM. CDR3 nucleotide sequence: TGTGCCAGCAGCCGGGACAGGGATGGCAATGAGCAGTTCTTC. This codes for CASSRDRDGNEQFF. The full variable domain, in which reference TRBV28 and TRBJ2-1 provide the parts outside the CDR3, is DVKVTQSSRYLVKRTGEKVFLECVQDMDHENMFWYRQDPGLGLRLIYFSYDVKMKEKGDIPEGYSVSREKKERFSLILESASTNQTSMYLCASSRDRDGNEQFFGPGTRLTVL.

The chain joins TRBV6-2 or TRBV6-3 to TRBJ1-4, with a weak D call TRBD1 (6 bases). V lost 2 bases and J 7 bases, leaving 17 bases between the germline ends. Per the germline V gene, CDR1 is MNHEY and CDR2 is SVGEGT. The CDR3 spans 16 residues. CDR3 region: CASSYIGGRLSEKLFF. For the CDR3, the DNA is TGTGCCAGCAGTTACATCGGGGGGCGCTTGAGTGAAAAACTGTTTTTT.

The gene calls are TRBV4-3 and TRBJ1-6, with TRBD1 identical over 7 bases. CDR3 size: 15 residues. J gave up 6 bases and V 1 base, and 3 bases lay outside the gene matches. Germline CDR1 and CDR2: LGHNA and YSLEER. The DNA for the CDR3 is TGCGCCAGCAGCCAAGGCCGGGACAGTAATTCACCCCTCCACTTT. Translating gives CASSQGRDSNSPLHF.

The rearrangement links TRBV7-2 to TRBJ2-1; the D gene is possibly TRBD2 (6 bases). Looked up from germline, CDR1 is SGHTA and CDR2 is FQGNSA. The CDR3 is 13 amino acids. Trimming removed 5 bases from V and 10 bases from J, with 15 bases in between. CDR3 nucleotides: TGTGCCAGCAGCCAGTTTGACGGGGGAGAGCAGTTCTTC. Protein: CASSQFDGGEQFF.

J is TRBJ2-1 and V is TRBV11-3; the D gene is possibly TRBD1 (6 bases). Trimming removed 1 base at V and 0 bases at J, with 7 bases between. The length of the CDR3 is 15 residues. From germline, CDR1 is SGHNT and CDR2 YENEEA. CDR3 residues: CASSLGGPSYNEQFF. The CDR3 bases are TGTGCCAGCAGCTTAGGGGGGCCCTCCTACAATGAGCAGTTCTTC.

V is TRBV19 and J is TRBJ2-1; 9 bases line up with TRBD1. V gave up 7 bases and J gave up 7 bases; unmatched junction bases: 11. Germline-derived CDR1 and CDR2 are LNHDA and SQIVND (reference sequence). CDR3 length: 15 amino acids. This CDR3 is CASTPADRGKNEQFF. The DNA for the CDR3 is TGTGCCAGTACCCCAGCGGACAGGGGAAAAAATGAGCAGTTCTTC. Filled out from reference TRBV19 and TRBJ2-1, the complete variable domain reads DGGITQSPKYLFRKEGQNVTLSCEQNLNHDAMYWYRQDPGQGLRLIYYSQIVNDFQKGDIAEGYSVSREKKESFPLTVTSAQKNPTAFYLCASTPADRGKNEQFFGPGTRLTVL.

This chain connects TRBV18 to TRBJ2-3; 9 bases map to TRBD1. V lost 1 base and J lost 6; bases outside the gene matches: 5. The germline V gene encodes CDR1 KGHSH and CDR2 LQKENI. CDR3 size: 15 residues. CDR3 nucleotides: TGTGCCAGCTCACCACAACAGGGGGCATCGGATACGCAGTATTTT. This encodes CASSPQQGASDTQYF.

J is TRBJ2-4 and V is TRBV3-1 (or the pseudogene TRBV3-2), with a weak D call TRBD1 (6 bases). V was cut by 1 base and J by 14 bases, with 12 bases left in between. Germline CDR1 reads LGHDT; CDR2 reads YNNKEL (reference sequence). The CDR3 consists of 12 residues. Written as DNA, the CDR3 is TGTGCCAGCAGCCAAGGGGACAAGGCCGAGTACTTC. Amino acids: CASSQGDKAEYF.

This clone was detected a few times. This rearrangement joins TRBV5-1 to TRBJ2-7, with D possibly matching TRBD1 (5 bases). CDR1 SGHRS and CDR2 YFSETQ come from the germline V gene. The CDR3 spans 13 residues. Trimming shortened V by 4 bases and J by 4 bases, and 12 bases separated the two germline ends. CDR3 sequence: CASSRADSYEQYF. CDR3 DNA sequence: TGCGCCAGCAGCCGGGCCGACAGTTACGAGCAGTACTTC.

The V gene is TRBV7-9, the J gene TRBJ1-1; possible D gene TRBD1, 5 bases. Trimming took off 0 bases at V and 0 bases at J, with 11 bases between the two ends. CDR3 length: 16 amino acids. Germline CDR1 SEHNR, CDR2 FQNEAQ (reference sequence). CDR3 residues: CASSLAAGSLNTEAFF. The CDR3 nucleotides are TGTGCCAGCAGCTTAGCAGCAGGGTCCTTGAACACTGAAGCTTTCTTT.

V gene TRBV9 combines with J gene TRBJ1-1; D remains ambiguous. Germline V lookup: CDR1 SGDLS, CDR2 YYNGEE. V lost 2 bases and J 1 base, leaving 9 bases between the germline ends. This CDR3 has 14 residues. The chain's CDR3 is CASSVGLTNTEAFF. The CDR3 DNA reads TGTGCCAGCAGCGTTGGACTCACGAACACTGAAGCTTTCTTT.

This clone was seen just once. The chain's CDR3 is CASSAPEGNTEAFF. As DNA, the CDR3 is TGTGCCAGCAGCGCTCCGGAGGGGAACACTGAAGCTTTCTTT. J is TRBJ1-1 and V is TRBV9, with D unclear. The V end lost 3 bases, the J end lost 1 base, and 10 bases lay between the germline ends. From germline, CDR1 is SGDLS and CDR2 YYNGEE. The CDR3 has 14 residues.

This chain links TRBV10-3 with TRBJ2-1, with 13 nucleotides matching TRBD2. The V gene end was trimmed by 11 bases and the J gene end by 9 bases; junction bases not matched to a gene: 10. The length of the CDR3 is 14 residues. The V gene's germline CDR1 is ENHRY and CDR2 SYGVKD. CDR3 nucleotides: TGTGCCTCCTCGGGACTAGCGGGACTTATTGAGCAGTTCTTC. Translating gives CASSGLAGLIEQFF.

The chain combines TRBV6-5 with TRBJ2-7; 7 bases are a match to TRBD1. The V gene end was trimmed by 2 bases and the J gene end by 5 bases; junction bases not matched to a gene: 9. Germline assignment: CDR1 MNHEY and CDR2 SVGAGI. CDR3 length: 15 residues. Here the CDR3 reads CASSYEGTALDEQYF. The CDR3 DNA sequence: TGTGCCAGCAGTTACGAGGGGACAGCCCTTGACGAGCAGTACTTC.

Only a few counts were recorded for this clone. DNA for the CDR3: TGTGCCAGCAGCGAGGGGGTTAAGGGATTGTCTGGAAACACCATATATTTT. Translating it yields CASSEGVKGLSGNTIYF. The rearrangement uses TRBV9 and TRBJ1-3, with D perhaps matching TRBD1 (6 bases). The germline V and J ends were trimmed by 3 bases and 1 base, with 17 bases remaining between them. This CDR3 region has 17 residues. The germline CDR1 and CDR2 sequences are SGDLS and YYNGEE.

J is TRBJ2-5 and V is TRBV9, with 8 bases fitting TRBD2. Germline V CDR1 and CDR2: SGDLS, YYNGEE. J gave up 4 bases and V 3 bases, and 14 bases lay outside the gene matches. This CDR3 has 17 amino acids. The CDR3 DNA is TGTGCCAGCAGCGAAGCCCCTGAGGCGGGAGGTGGAGAGACCCAGTACTTC. Protein sequence: CASSEAPEAGGGETQYF. The entire variable domain, with the rest obtained from reference TRBV9 and TRBJ2-5, is as follows: DSGVTQTPKHLITATGQRVTLRCSPRSGDLSVYWYQQSLDQGLQFLIQYYNGEERAKGNILERFSAQQFPDLHSELNLSSLELGDSALYFCASSEAPEAGGGETQYFGPGTRLLVL.

This rearrangement joins TRBV5-4 to TRBJ1-1; D is ambiguous. The germline gives CDR1 SGHNT, CDR2 YYREEE (reference sequence). The CDR3 loop spans 13 amino acids. Trimming cost V 0 bases and J 1 base, with 4 bases left between them. CDR3 in amino acids: CASSLEANTEAFF. The CDR3 nucleotides are TGTGCCAGCAGCTTGGAAGCGAACACTGAAGCTTTCTTT. Full variable domain (missing parts from reference TRBV5-4 and TRBJ1-1): ETGVTQSPTHLIKTRGQQVTLRCSSQSGHNTVSWYQQALGQGPQFIFQYYREEENGRGNFPPRFSGLQFPNYSSELNVNALELDDSALYLCASSLEANTEAFFGQGTRLTVV.

V is TRBV28 and J is TRBJ1-2; weak D call: TRBD1 (6 bases). From germline, CDR1 is MDHEN and CDR2 SYDVKM. V lost 4 bases and J 9 bases, leaving 18 bases between the germline ends. The CDR3 loop spans 14 amino acids. CDR3 loop: CASSSTGKGLSYTF. The CDR3 DNA follows: TGTGCCAGCAGTTCCACAGGGAAGGGGCTTAGCTACACCTTC.

The chain couples TRBV3-1 (or the pseudogene TRBV3-2) to TRBJ2-5; 10 nucleotides line up with TRBD2. CDR3 length equals 17 residues. The V gene end was trimmed by 4 bases and the J gene end by 5 bases; junction bases not matched to a gene: 13. CDR1 is LGHDT, CDR2 YNNKEL, per germline (reference sequence). Written as DNA, the CDR3 is TGTGCCAGCAGCCGAGACCTCTCTAGCGGGGGATTCGAGACCCAGTACTTC. This codes for CASSRDLSSGGFETQYF.

This sequence joins TRBV7-2 and TRBJ2-3; 9 bases agree with TRBD2. Germline CDR1 is SGHTA and CDR2 is FQGNSA. Trimming removed 7 bases from V and 3 bases from J; junction bases left unmatched: 8. The CDR3 length is 15 residues. The CDR3 loop reads CASTPGGGGTDTQYF. In nucleotides, the CDR3 is TGTGCCAGCACCCCAGGCGGGGGGGGTACAGATACGCAGTATTTT.

The chain has TRBV6-2 or TRBV6-3 and TRBJ1-2; D gene ambiguous. CDR3 size: 13 residues. Between the trimmed V and J ends, which lost 3 bases and 3 bases, there was a span of 8 bases. CDR1 is MNHEY, CDR2 SVGEGT, per germline. The CDR3 sequence: CASSYNTDYGYTF. The CDR3 coding sequence is TGTGCCAGCAGTTATAACACAGACTATGGCTACACCTTC.

The V gene is TRBV7-5, the J gene TRBJ2-1; the table assigns TRBD1, which was not confirmed against the DNA. TRBV7-5 is designated a pseudogene. The CDR3 has 18 residues. The CDR3 nucleotides are TGTGCCAGAAGCTTAGCGCCCCGGACAGGCTTTCCCTACAATGAGCAGTTCTTC. Protein sequence: CARSLAPRTGFPYNEQFF.

The chain links TRBV19 to TRBJ2-1; tentatively, D is TRBD1 (6 bases). The CDR3 has 16 residues. The germline V and J ends were trimmed by 3 bases and 7 bases, with 19 bases remaining between them. Germline assignment: CDR1 LNHDA and CDR2 SQIVND (reference sequence). CDR3 coding DNA: TGTGCCAGTAGTATTGATGGGGGCCGGGTCGGGAATGAGCAGTTCTTC. This gives the protein CASSIDGGRVGNEQFF.

The rearrangement uses TRBV7-8 and TRBJ1-5, with D possibly being TRBD1 (6 bases). Germline loops: CDR1 SGHVS, CDR2 FQNEAQ. The CDR3 is 15 amino acids. V was cut by 3 bases and J by 2 bases, with 11 bases left in between. The chain's CDR3 is CASSFGGQGNQPQHF. As DNA, the CDR3 is TGTGCCAGCAGCTTCGGGGGGCAGGGCAATCAGCCCCAGCATTTT.

The chain is built from TRBV10-3 and TRBJ1-5, with 8 bases fitting TRBD1. The germline V gene has CDR1 ENHRY and CDR2 SYGVKD. The V segment lost 0 bases and the J segment 6 bases; nucleotides outside the gene matches: 4. The CDR3 runs 15 residues. CDR3 in amino acids: CAISESTGGGQPQHF. The CDR3 DNA sequence: TGTGCCATCAGTGAGTCTACAGGGGGAGGTCAGCCCCAGCATTTT.

This chain links TRBV11-2 with TRBJ1-1, with unresolved D. The CDR3 has 13 amino acids. V lost 2 bases and J 1 base, leaving 5 bases between the germline ends. From germline, CDR1 is SGHAT and CDR2 FQNNGV. CDR3 protein: CASSLYRNTEAFF. In DNA, the CDR3 is TGTGCCAGCAGCTTATACAGGAACACTGAAGCTTTCTTT.

The V gene is TRBV19, the J gene TRBJ1-6; 7 bases are shared with TRBD1. The junction had 2 bases not matched to a gene; V was cut back by 8 bases and J by 7 bases. The CDR3 loop spans 12 amino acids. The germline CDR1 and CDR2 sequences are LNHDA and SQIVND (reference sequence). The CDR3, as DNA: TGTGCCAGTGGACAGGCGAATTCACCCCTCCACTTT. Protein sequence: CASGQANSPLHF.

This rearrangement joins TRBV11-1 to TRBJ2-3, with D perhaps TRBD2 (5 bases). Trimming removed 1 base at V and 6 bases at J, with 8 bases between. The V gene's germline CDR1 is SGHAT and CDR2 FQDESV (reference sequence). The CDR3 loop spans 13 amino acids. The chain's CDR3 is CASSLVRGDTQYF. In DNA, the CDR3 is TGTGCCAGCAGCTTAGTTCGAGGGGATACGCAGTATTTT.

This clone was recorded a few times. The chain joins TRBV2 to TRBJ1-5, with 7 positions matching TRBD1. This CDR3 has 15 amino acids. The germline V gene has CDR1 SNHLY and CDR2 FYNNEI. Trimming took 2 bases from V and 1 from J; bases not matched to a gene: 2. The CDR3 sequence is CASSERGQSNQPQHF. Here the CDR3 DNA reads TGTGCCAGCAGTGAAAGGGGACAGAGCAATCAGCCCCAGCATTTT.